Listed below are T cell receptor beta chains from one sample, sequenced in a study of blood T cell repertoires in COVID-19. Sequencing was performed with immunoSEQ multiplex PCR; in TCRdb, only in-frame clones are kept and a portion is missing. The repertoire holds around 110,000 clones, with approximately 89% as singletons. Sequencing input: peripheral blood. The receptor set was obtained from a man between 50 and 59 years old with active or convalescent COVID-19. The CDR3 runs from the conserved cysteine through the conserved F or W. The D gene is left open where the match is weak. The size entry is marked missing in some rows and otherwise reads once, few, many or a size class.

.	.	TRBV6-5	TRBJ1-3	CASSYSPGFSGNTIYF	TGTGCCAGCAGTTACAGTCCGGGGTTCAGTGGAAACACCATATATTTT
.	.	TRBV7-2	TRBJ1-1	CASSLDVRAGAFF	TGTGCCAGCAGCTTAGATGTGCGGGCCGGAGCTTTCTTT
.	TRBD2	TRBV5-4	TRBJ2-7	CASSRGLAEGQHKYF	TGTGCCAGCAGCAGGGGTCTAGCGGAGGGCCAGCATAAGTACTTC
.	TRBD1	TRBV19	TRBJ1-1	CASSITTGDLNTEAFF	TGTGCCAGTAGTATAACGACAGGGGACCTGAACACTGAAGCTTTCTTT
.	.	TRBV19	TRBJ1-2	CASHNNYGYTF	TGTGCCAGCCACAATAACTATGGCTACACCTTC
.	.	TRBV6-5	TRBJ1-4	CASSYRTASMDEKLFF	TGTGCCAGCAGTTACCGGACAGCCTCGATGGATGAAAAACTGTTTTTT
.	.	TRBV7-2	TRBJ2-7	CASSLAIAEFEQYF	TGTGCCAGCAGCTTAGCTATCGCGGAGTTCGAGCAGTACTTC
.	.	TRBV12-5	TRBJ2-7	CASGLVRGRDTRYEQYF	TGTGCTAGTGGTTTGGTACGGGGTAGGGACACCCGCTACGAGCAGTACTTC
few	TRBD1	TRBV29-1	TRBJ1-3	CSVHRGSGNTIYF	TGCAGCGTTCACAGGGGCTCTGGAAACACCATATATTTT
.	TRBD2	TRBV7-9	TRBJ2-3	CASSLSWLAGVSGDTQYF	TGTGCCAGCAGCCTAAGCTGGCTAGCGGGAGTATCGGGAGATACGCAGTATTTT
.	TRBD2	TRBV20-1	TRBJ2-3	CSASSSGRVTDTQYF	TGCAGTGCTAGTTCAAGCGGGAGGGTCACAGATACGCAGTATTTT
.	TRBD2	TRBV18	TRBJ2-2	CASSPPGLAGGTGELFF	TGTGCCAGCTCACCACCGGGACTAGCGGGAGGCACCGGGGAGCTGTTTTTT
.	TRBD2	TRBV7-2	TRBJ2-2	CASSKLAGGGELFF	TGTGCCAGCAGCAAACTAGCGGGAGGGGGGGAGCTGTTTTTT
.	TRBD1	TRBV10-3	TRBJ1-4	CAITREGGQEKLFF	TGTGCCATCACCAGGGAAGGGGGCCAAGAAAAACTGTTTTTT
.	TRBD1	TRBV29-1	TRBJ1-2	CSVTFQDFGTGGMGYTF	TGCAGCGTCACCTTTCAGGACTTTGGGACAGGGGGAATGGGCTACACCTTC
.	.	TRBV5-6	TRBJ2-1	CASSLIHRDTIYNEQFF	TGTGCCAGCAGCCTCATTCACCGGGACACTATCTACAATGAGCAGTTCTTC
.	.	TRBV10-2	TRBJ2-7	CASSEGRMSGVDEQYF	TGCGCCAGCAGTGAAGGTAGGATGTCGGGTGTCGACGAGCAGTACTTC
.	.	TRBV27	TRBJ1-6	CASSVTGSSYNSPLHF	TGTGCCAGCAGTGTAACAGGGAGCTCCTATAATTCACCCCTCCACTTT
.	TRBD2	TRBV7-2	TRBJ2-2	CASSLATSGYTGELFF	TGTGCCAGCAGCCTGGCGACTAGCGGCTACACCGGGGAGCTGTTTTTT
.	.	TRBV6-5	TRBJ1-1	CAGRSWRMNTEAFF	TGTGCCGGCCGGTCCTGGCGGATGAACACTGAAGCTTTCTTT
.	.	TRBV28	TRBJ2-7	CASRLNYEQYF	TGTGCCAGCAGACTAAACTACGAGCAGTACTTC
.	TRBD2	TRBV28	TRBJ2-3	CASSRSGGVTDTQYF	TGTGCCAGCAGTAGGAGCGGGGGTGTCACAGATACGCAGTATTTT
.	TRBD1	TRBV28	TRBJ1-5	CASSLYRGDNSNQPQHF	TGTGCCAGCAGTTTATACAGGGGAGACAATAGCAATCAGCCCCAGCATTTT
.	.	TRBV6-5	TRBJ1-3	CASSRERAGNTIYF	TGTGCCAGCAGTCGGGAGCGTGCTGGAAACACCATATATTTT
.	.	TRBV6-5	TRBJ1-1	CASSHDGGSPIEAFF	TGTGCCAGCAGTCACGACGGAGGCTCTCCTATTGAAGCTTTCTTT
.	TRBD2	TRBV10-1	TRBJ2-3	CASSREAGFADTQYF	TGCGCCAGCAGTCGGGAGGCCGGGTTTGCAGATACGCAGTATTTT
once	TRBD1	TRBV19	TRBJ1-1	CASSNTGDTEAFF	TGTGCCAGTAGCAACACAGGGGACACTGAAGCTTTCTTT